The clone carrying this TCR beta chain was found a few times. These data belong to a study of cytomegalovirus exposure and HLA in healthy donors. Study-wide context: From about 179 million T cells, an earlier analysis saw roughly 120 million unique TCR beta sequences.

60 Vbeta and 13 Jbeta primers were used in PCR. In the original analysis: A later analysis tallied some 84 million unique TCR beta chains, around 9.9 million of them shared. Generated by immunoSEQ multiplex PCR, the TCRdb table keeps only in-frame clones and is missing some. V, J and clone size derive from that table, while D and trimming were established from the DNA sequence. The data contain 100,000 to 150,000 clones, around 76% of them singletons. Trimming pared 3 bases from V and 1 base from J, leaving 10 bases between. Germline CDR1 is MNHNY and CDR2 is SVGAGI (reference sequence). The CDR3 spans 14 residues.

This chain links TRBV6-6 with TRBJ2-7; the D gene is possibly TRBD2 (6 bases). The receptor was isolated from a woman aged 60-70 years in good health and CMV-seropositive. The specimen was PBMCs. The CDR3 is CASSYREESYEQYF. The CDR3, as DNA: TGTGCCAGCAGTTATAGGGAGGAGTCCTACGAGCAGTACTTC.